This T cell receptor beta chain is drawn from a study of blood T cells in healthy people across ages. The study, taken as a whole, reports: When set beside aged donors, long-lived donors presented more naive CD4+ cells and higher diversity. Age advanced and TCR beta diversity per million T cells fell, roughly linearly. Reliance upon unsorted PBMCs precluded definitive naive versus antigen-experienced comparison.

The CDR3 extends over 14 amino acids. CDR1 and CDR2 (germline): MNHEY, SVGEGT. Trimming removed 4 bases at V and 2 bases at J, with 12 bases between. Together with a sample-barcoded 5' primer, a J-beta primer mix was included in a second PCR lasting about 7 to 12 cycles. The authors tagged each cDNA molecule using a template-switch adaptor with 12 random nucleotides. TCRdb used MiXCR to reprocess the 5' RACE reads, holding one entry per CDR3 protein. The data show hundreds of thousands of distinct CDR3 sequences, around 42% seen once. This clonotype has a count of ten or more. What it binds is unknown.

This sequence joins TRBV6-2 or TRBV6-3 and TRBJ2-7; D perhaps matches TRBD1 (6 bases). The sequencing sample was made of blood. This receptor was obtained from a man between 60 and 75 years old in good health. The DNA of the CDR3 is TGTGCCAGCAGTTTTCGCAGGGGAACCTACGAGCAGTACTTC. Translation gives CASSFRRGTYEQYF.